These 23 T cell receptor beta chains were sequenced from one sample in a study of shared clonotypes between healthy human individuals. TCRdb keeps only in-frame clones here, not all; method: immunoSEQ multiplex PCR. The table has about 1,800,000 clones, around 96% seen once. CD45RO-negative, CCR7-selected cells formed the naive CD8 fraction, which excluded terminally differentiated effector memory CD45RA+ cells. Sample: naive CD8+ T cells sorted from blood. The source is a man younger than 30 in good health.

The chain combines TRBV27 with TRBJ1-1; unclear D gene. V was clipped by 0 bases and J by 4 bases, with 18 bases between them. The germline CDR1 and CDR2 sequences are MNHEY and SMNVEV (reference sequence). The CDR3 consists of 17 residues. The CDR3 protein is CASSLSVVTMGGTEAFF. For the CDR3, the DNA is TGTGCCAGCAGTTTATCGGTGGTCACGATGGGTGGCACTGAAGCTTTCTTT.

The chain couples TRBV7-6 to TRBJ2-1; 10 bases are a match to TRBD1. The CDR3 covers 17 residues. V trimming: 5 bases; J trimming: 4 bases; junction bases outside the gene matches: 11. Per germline, CDR1 SGHVS and CDR2 FNYEAQ. The CDR3 sequence is CASSPTVGQGMYNEQFF. CDR3 DNA: TGTGCCAGCAGCCCCACTGTGGGACAGGGGATGTACAATGAGCAGTTCTTC.

Of note for this clone: Distinct nucleotide sequences in the sample also encode this CDR3. The rearrangement joins TRBV7-9 to TRBJ1-5, with D perhaps TRBD1 (5 bases). In germline, CDR1 is SEHNR, CDR2 FQNEAQ (reference sequence). Deletions cut 5 bases from V and 0 bases from J, with 11 bases between. This CDR3 region has 15 residues. The CDR3 reads CASSAGTHSNQPQHF. In DNA, the CDR3 is TGTGCCAGCAGCGCCGGGACCCATAGCAATCAGCCCCAGCATTTT.

The sample holds a few counts of this clone. The chain joins TRBV9 to TRBJ1-5; D is undetermined. V lost 0 bases to trimming and J lost 6 bases, with 10 bases between them. The CDR3 loop spans 14 amino acids. Germline V gene sequence: CDR1 SGDLS, CDR2 YYNGEE. Written as DNA, the CDR3 is TGTGCCAGCAGCGTAGATGCCGGGCTTCAGCCCCAGCATTTT. Protein product: CASSVDAGLQPQHF.

This sequence joins TRBV28 and TRBJ1-5; TRBD1 matches at 7 bases. V lost 8 bases, J lost 0 bases, and 7 bases stayed unmatched. This CDR3 is 15 amino acids long. Germline V lookup: CDR1 MDHEN, CDR2 SYDVKM. The CDR3 here is CASGTGVYSNQPQHF. Written as DNA, the CDR3 is TGTGCCAGCGGAACAGGGGTATATAGCAATCAGCCCCAGCATTTT.

The rearrangement joins TRBV7-9 to TRBJ2-5; possibly TRBD1 for D (7 bases). The CDR3 length is 15 residues. The germline CDR1 and CDR2 sequences are SEHNR and FQNEAQ (reference sequence). Trimming cost V 5 bases and J 5 bases, with 18 bases left between them. The CDR3 reads CASSPPEGAEETQYF. The CDR3, as DNA: TGTGCCAGCAGCCCTCCGGAGGGGGCGGAGGAGACCCAGTACTTC.

The J gene is TRBJ2-7, the V gene TRBV30; D is uncertain. Looked up from germline, CDR1 is GTSNPN and CDR2 is SVGIG (reference sequence). This CDR3 is built from 13 residues. Between the trimmed V and J ends, which lost 0 bases and 0 bases, there was a span of 6 bases. This CDR3 is CAWSVSNSYEQYF. The CDR3 DNA reads as TGTGCCTGGAGTGTCTCTAACTCCTACGAGCAGTACTTC.

V and J are TRBV4-1 and TRBJ1-6; D might be TRBD1 (5 bases). Germline V gene data show CDR1 as MGHRA and CDR2 as YSYEKL. CDR3 length: 18 amino acids. With 1 base removed from V and 2 bases from J, the gap between germline ends came to 15 bases. The CDR3 is CASSQVGGGAPYNSPLHF. The DNA for the CDR3 is TGCGCCAGCAGCCAAGTAGGAGGTGGGGCCCCCTATAATTCACCCCTCCACTTT.

The J gene is TRBJ1-5, the V gene TRBV6-1; weak D call: TRBD1 (6 bases). The CDR3 covers 15 residues. Per germline, CDR1 MNHNS and CDR2 SASEGT. Trimming pared 4 bases from V and 1 base from J, leaving 11 bases between. The CDR3 region is CASSALDSSNQPQHF. Written as DNA, the CDR3 is TGTGCCAGCAGTGCCCTGGACAGCAGCAATCAGCCCCAGCATTTT.

This rearrangement joins TRBV6-5 to TRBJ2-3; no reliable D call. The V and J ends lost 2 bases and 2 bases respectively, with 5 bases between them. The CDR3 runs 13 residues. Germline assignment: CDR1 MNHEY and CDR2 SVGAGI. CDR3 amino acids: CASSYHATDTQYF. The CDR3 nucleotides are TGTGCCAGCAGTTACCACGCCACAGATACGCAGTATTTT.

The chain is built from TRBV6-1 and TRBJ2-7; D remains unclear. V was trimmed by 1 base and J by 2 bases, leaving 12 bases between them. The CDR3 covers 15 residues. Per the germline V gene, CDR1 is MNHNS and CDR2 is SASEGT. CDR3 amino acids: CASSEEMGTPYEQYF. Here the CDR3 DNA reads TGTGCCAGCAGTGAAGAAATGGGAACCCCCTACGAGCAGTACTTC.

Only one count was recorded for this clone. This chain joins TRBV6-5 and TRBJ2-1; tentative D call: TRBD1 (5 bases). V lost 2 bases and J lost 4, with 9 bases in between. Germline-derived CDR1 and CDR2 are MNHEY and SVGAGI. The CDR3 is 14 residues long. The CDR3 DNA reads TGTGCCAGCAGTTACCCAGACAGATACAATGAGCAGTTCTTC. This codes for CASSYPDRYNEQFF.

The chain combines TRBV30 with TRBJ1-1; no clear D gene. Per germline, CDR1 GTSNPN and CDR2 SVGIG (reference sequence). Trimming stripped 0 bases from V and 8 bases from J, with 13 bases between. The CDR3 runs 13 residues. In DNA, the CDR3 is TGTGCCTGGAGTGTCCGAATGGACTTAGAAGCTTTCTTT. It specifies CAWSVRMDLEAFF.

This clone is a singleton in its sample. The CDR3 reads CASSGELGQFF. Here the CDR3 DNA reads TGTGCCAGCAGTGGGGAGCTCGGGCAGTTCTTC. The genes are TRBV27 and TRBJ2-1; TRBD2 is a possible D gene (5 bases). This CDR3 has 11 amino acids. The ends were cut back, 5 bases at V and 12 bases at J, with 11 bases in the middle. Germline-derived CDR1 and CDR2 are MNHEY and SMNVEV (reference sequence).

J is TRBJ2-7 and V is TRBV27, with 12 bases lining up with TRBD1. The CDR3 has 18 amino acids. V shed 2 bases and J 3 bases; nucleotides not matched to a gene: 11. In germline, CDR1 is MNHEY, CDR2 SMNVEV (reference sequence). This CDR3 is CASSLKGQGAAPLYEQYF. As DNA, the CDR3 is TGTGCCAGCAGTTTAAAGGGACAGGGGGCTGCGCCTCTCTACGAGCAGTACTTC.

The chain joins TRBV9 to TRBJ1-2; D perhaps matches TRBD1 (5 bases). CDR1 and CDR2 (germline): SGDLS, YYNGEE. The ends were cut back, 2 bases at V and 8 bases at J, with 10 bases in the middle. There are 12 residues in the CDR3. The CDR3 nucleotides are TGTGCCAGCAGCGTCCAGGGAAGGGGCTACACCTTC. Its protein is CASSVQGRGYTF.

The chain uses TRBV19 and TRBJ2-2; D might be TRBD1 or TRBD2, each matching 5 bases. CDR1 is LNHDA and CDR2 is SQIVND in the germline V gene (reference sequence). V gave up 8 bases and J gave up 4 bases, with 8 bases separating them. The length of the CDR3 is 12 residues. The CDR3 protein is CASLGVTGELFF. The CDR3 nucleotides are TGTGCCAGTCTGGGGGTCACCGGGGAGCTGTTTTTT.

This chain uses TRBV7-9 with TRBJ2-5; 11 bases map to TRBD2. The germline V gene has CDR1 SEHNR and CDR2 FQNEAQ (reference sequence). J was trimmed by 4 bases and V by 5 bases; bases with no gene match: 6. The CDR3 totals 15 residues. The CDR3 DNA follows: TGTGCCAGCAGCCCGGGGACTAGCGGTAGAGAGACCCAGTACTTC. Its protein product is CASSPGTSGRETQYF.

This clone was detected once. V and J are TRBV5-6 and TRBJ1-6, with D possibly matching TRBD1 (5 bases). Germline V gene sequence: CDR1 SGHDT, CDR2 YYEEEE. This CDR3 spans 14 amino acids. Trimming took 2 bases from V and 4 from J, leaving 7 bases between them. The CDR3 coding sequence is TGTGCCAGCAGCTTCGACAGTTATAATTCACCCCTCCACTTT. Translated, it gives CASSFDSYNSPLHF.

The rearrangement links TRBV5-1 to TRBJ2-1; D possibly corresponds to TRBD1 (6 bases). Per germline, CDR1 SGHRS and CDR2 YFSETQ. Trimming shortened V by 2 bases and J by 3 bases, and 9 bases separated the two germline ends. There are 14 residues in the CDR3. In nucleotides, the CDR3 is TGCGCCAGCAGCTTTTGGGACAACTACAATGAGCAGTTCTTC. Its protein product is CASSFWDNYNEQFF.

V and J are TRBV7-9 and TRBJ2-7; 7 nucleotides agree with TRBD2. This CDR3 has 16 residues. Germline V gives CDR1 SEHNR, CDR2 FQNEAQ (reference sequence). Trimming cost V 5 bases and J 0 bases; bases outside gene matches: 10. CDR3 loop: CASSPQTRDYSYEQYF. The CDR3 nucleotides are TGTGCCAGCAGCCCACAAACCCGGGACTACTCCTACGAGCAGTACTTC.

About this clone: The junction does not match germline at one end; this may be a read error. The chain is built from TRBV7-7 and TRBJ2-7; D gene uncertain. The CDR3 sequence is 13 residues long. Per germline, CDR1 SSHAT and CDR2 FNYEAQ (reference sequence). CDR3 sequence reads: CASSLDFSYEQYF. DNA of the CDR3: TGTGCTAGCAGCTTAGACTTCTCCTACGAGCAGTACTTC.

The CDR3 protein is CASSLQGITEAFF. In DNA form, the CDR3 reads TGTGCCAGCAGCCTGCAGGGAATCACTGAAGCTTTCTTT. V usage is TRBV14 and J usage is TRBJ1-1; D might be TRBD1 (5 bases). CDR1 is SGHDN and CDR2 is FVKESK in the germline V gene. Deletions cut 4 bases from V and 4 bases from J, with 10 bases between. This CDR3 is built from 13 residues.